This T cell receptor (beta chain) derives from a study of cytomegalovirus exposure and HLA in healthy donors. Study-level findings and limits: The only immune exposure information that was available was CMV serostatus. Sequencing depth across donors, presence/absence analyses assumed, was roughly uniform.

60 Vbeta and 13 Jbeta primers were used in PCR. Some clones are missing from TCRdb's copy, which holds only in-frame ones; the method was immunoSEQ multiplex PCR. Here the sample spans around 210,000 clones, around 78% being singletons. Concerning this clone: Its target is not known. This sample includes further DNA sequences coding for the same CDR3.

The CDR3 is 15 amino acids. From germline, CDR1 is LNHDA and CDR2 SQIVND (reference sequence). V was pared by 3 bases and J by 1 base, with 10 bases between. Sequenced sample: PBMCs. The source is a boy younger than 18 in good health and CMV-seronegative. The rearrangement uses TRBV19 and TRBJ1-5, with a weak D call TRBD1 (5 bases). The CDR3: CASSMGRGSNQPQHF. The CDR3 DNA follows: TGTGCCAGTAGTATGGGTAGGGGAAGCAATCAGCCCCAGCATTTT.